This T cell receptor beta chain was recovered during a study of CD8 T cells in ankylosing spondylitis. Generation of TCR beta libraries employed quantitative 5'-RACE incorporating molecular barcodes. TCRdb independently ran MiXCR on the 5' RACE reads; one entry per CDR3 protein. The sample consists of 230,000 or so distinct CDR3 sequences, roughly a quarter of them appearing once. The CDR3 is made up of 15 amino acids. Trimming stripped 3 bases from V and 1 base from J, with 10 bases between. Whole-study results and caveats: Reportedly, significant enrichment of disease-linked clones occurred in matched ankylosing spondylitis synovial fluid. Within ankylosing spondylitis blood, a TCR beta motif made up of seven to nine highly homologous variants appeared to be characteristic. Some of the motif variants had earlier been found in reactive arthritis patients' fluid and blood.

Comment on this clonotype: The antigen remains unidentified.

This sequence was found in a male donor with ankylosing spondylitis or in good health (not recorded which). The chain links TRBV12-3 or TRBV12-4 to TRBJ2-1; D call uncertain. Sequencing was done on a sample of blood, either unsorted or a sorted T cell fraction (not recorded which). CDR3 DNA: TGTGCCAGCAGTTTTAGTTGGGTATCCTACAATGAGCAGTTCTTC. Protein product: CASSFSWVSYNEQFF.